The present entry profiles one TCR beta chain with its context. The antigen is undetermined. Donors had nominal health at sampling but likely had unrecorded immune exposures. Germline CDR1 reads SQVTM; CDR2 reads ANQGSEA. Trimming removed 3 bases from V and 3 bases from J; junction bases left unmatched: 5. CDR3 length: 14 residues. The data derive from a study of cytomegalovirus exposure and HLA in healthy donors. Primers for the PCR totalled 60 Vbeta and 13 Jbeta. Sequencing was performed with immunoSEQ multiplex PCR; in TCRdb, only in-frame clones are kept and a portion is missing. The sample yields approximately 110,000 clones, nearly 80% seen once. Whole-study findings and limits: Per published accounts, TCR beta sequences correctly predicted the HLA-A and HLA-B alleles of most subjects.

This chain connects TRBV29-1 to TRBJ2-7, with 10 bases fitting TRBD1. The TCR was taken from a man aged 25-45 years in good health and CMV-seronegative. Sequenced input: PBMCs. CDR3 sequence reads: CSVETGTGVYEQYF. The CDR3 DNA sequence: TGCAGCGTTGAGACCGGGACAGGGGTCTACGAGCAGTACTTC.